Sequencing of this TCR beta chain was carried out in a study of type 1 and type 2 diabetes patients. The study's findings and limits: Some expanded clones seen only in T1D might occur in additional T2D or control samples.

This clonotype occurred a few times. The antigen is unknown. J lost 9 bases, V lost 1 base, and 6 bases had no gene match. The CDR3 length is 14 residues. Germline CDR1 and CDR2: LNHDA and SQIVND (reference sequence). The PCR template was genomic DNA. Amplification of the beta chain CDR3 used 30 forward and 13 reverse multiplex primers. TCRdb used MiXCR to reprocess the multiplex PCR reads, holding one entry per CDR3 protein. The sample carries 270,000 or so distinct CDR3 sequences, around 47% recorded once. The TCR was taken from a man between 18 and 35 years old with type 2 diabetes. The chain links TRBV19 to TRBJ1-5; 7 bases line up with TRBD1. Sequenced: peripheral blood mononuclear cells (PBMCs). The chain's CDR3 is CASSIVEGAGPQHF. Here the CDR3 DNA reads TGTGCCAGTAGTATAGTGGAGGGGGCTGGGCCCCAGCATTTT.